Shown below are 21 T cell receptor beta chains from a single sample sequenced in a study of blood T cells in healthy people across ages. Using a J-beta primer mix together with a sample-barcoded 5' primer, a second PCR was run for 7 to 11 cycles. Using its own MiXCR run on the 5' RACE reads, TCRdb lists one record per CDR3 protein. The profile shows 1.5 million or so distinct CDR3 sequences, roughly 43% of them singletons. The sequencing sample was made of blood. The receptors shown here come from a woman aged 18 to 35 in good health.

Points on this clonotype: Since a much larger clone is just one base distant, this may be a read error. The V and J genes are TRBV20-1 and TRBJ2-1, with TRBD2 matching 8 bases. The germline CDR1 and CDR2 sequences are DFQATT and SNEGSKA (reference sequence). The V and J ends lost 6 bases and 13 bases, in that order; junction bases with no gene match: 17. CDR3 size: 14 residues. This chain's CDR3 is CSASSGSGAETQFF. The CDR3 nucleotides read TGCAGTGCCTCCAGCGGGAGCGGGGCAGAGACCCAGTTCTTC.

In its sample, this clonotype was seen a few times. This chain links TRBV10-3 with TRBJ2-1; 7 bases fit TRBD2. Germline CDR1 is ENHRY and CDR2 is SYGVKD. The CDR3 has 14 residues. The V segment lost 7 bases and the J segment 9 bases; nucleotides outside the gene matches: 12. The CDR3 sequence is CAIKGQRDLGEQFF. The CDR3 DNA follows: TGTGCCATCAAGGGCCAGCGGGACTTGGGTGAGCAGTTCTTC.

The chain employs TRBV11-2 and TRBJ2-1; a possible D gene is TRBD1 (6 bases). The CDR3 is 16 amino acids. Germline lookup yields CDR1 SGHAT and CDR2 FQNNGV. Trimming stripped 8 bases from V and 0 bases from J, with 17 bases between. The DNA of the CDR3 is TGTGCCAGCCGAAAACTAACAGGGAGCTCCTACAATGAGCAGTTCTTC. Its protein is CASRKLTGSSYNEQFF.

On this clonotype itself: Compared with germline, one end of the junction differs, possibly owing to a read error. This sequence joins TRBV20-1 and TRBJ1-2; possible D gene TRBD1, 5 bases. The germline V gene encodes CDR1 DFQATT and CDR2 SNEGSKA (reference sequence). The CDR3 extends over 13 amino acids. The CDR3 loop reads CNASDSNNYGYTF. The CDR3 nucleotides are TGCAATGCTAGTGACAGTAACAACTATGGCTACACCTTC.

This rearrangement joins TRBV28 to TRBJ2-1, with 10 bases aligning to TRBD2. The germline V gene encodes CDR1 MDHEN and CDR2 SYDVKM. V gave up 4 bases and J gave up 9 bases; unmatched junction bases: 12. The CDR3 is made up of 16 amino acids. DNA of the CDR3: TGTGCCAGCAGTTCCCCCGGTAGCGGGAGGTGGAGTGAGCAGTTCTTC. Amino acid sequence: CASSSPGSGRWSEQFF.

In this sample, this clonotype turned up once. The chain employs TRBV18 and TRBJ2-5; the D gene is possibly TRBD1 (5 bases). The end of the DNA is better explained by TRBJ2-7, so the J call may be wrong. This CDR3 region has 14 residues. The germline V gene encodes CDR1 KGHSH and CDR2 LQKENI. In DNA form, the CDR3 reads TGTGCCAGCTCACCAACACAGGCGGAGTACGAGCAGTACTTC. Residues: CASSPTQAEYEQYF.

This clonotype appeared a few times. The CDR3 sequence: CASSLVGRHETEAFF. CDR3 nucleotide sequence: TGCGCCAGCAGCTTGGTTGGCAGACATGAAACTGAAGCTTTCTTT. V usage is TRBV5-1 and J usage is TRBJ1-1, with unresolved D. V lost 0 bases and J 5 bases, leaving 14 bases between the germline ends. The germline gives CDR1 SGHRS, CDR2 YFSETQ. This CDR3 has 15 residues. Full variable domain (remainder filled in from reference TRBV5-1 and TRBJ1-1): KAGVTQTPRYLIKTRGQQVTLSCSPISGHRSVSWYQQTPGQGLQFLFEYFSETQRNKGNFPGRFSGRQFSNSRSEMNVSTLELGDSALYLCASSLVGRHETEAFFGQGTRLTVV.

This clonotype was observed a few times. The chain combines TRBV28 with TRBJ2-3; TRBD1 aligns across 8 bases. The CDR3 length is 16 residues. V lost 6 bases, J lost 2 bases, and 10 bases stayed unmatched. The V gene's germline CDR1 is MDHEN and CDR2 SYDVKM. CDR3 sequence reads: CASSGEEGQDTDTQYF. The CDR3 DNA sequence: TGTGCCAGCAGCGGTGAGGAGGGACAGGACACAGATACGCAGTATTTT. Filled out from reference TRBV28 and TRBJ2-3, the complete variable domain reads DVKVTQSSRYLVKRTGEKVFLECVQDMDHENMFWYRQDPGLGLRLIYFSYDVKMKEKGDIPEGYSVSREKKERFSLILESASTNQTSMYLCASSGEEGQDTDTQYFGPGTRLTVL.

CDR3 in DNA: TGTGCCAGCAGTTCCGGACCGAAGGTAGCTTTCTTT. This gives the protein CASSSGPKVAFF. This chain connects TRBV28 to TRBJ1-1; D is undetermined. Germline V gene sequence: CDR1 MDHEN, CDR2 SYDVKM. The CDR3 runs 12 residues. Trimming left V 4 bases short and J 10 bases short, with 13 bases between.

This clonotype was observed a few times. One end of the junction is discordant with germline, which a read error may explain. The chain is built from TRBV19 and TRBJ2-1; D remains unclear. Germline assignment: CDR1 LNHDA and CDR2 SQIVND (reference sequence). The CDR3 has 15 residues. CDR3 in DNA: TGTGCCAGTAGTATAGATCGGGCTCCCCACAATGAGCAGTTCTTT. Its translation is CASSIDRAPHNEQFF.

J is TRBJ2-5 and V is TRBV10-3, with D possibly being TRBD2 (5 bases). Trimming took 9 bases from V and 9 from J, leaving 14 bases between them. The V gene's germline CDR1 is ENHRY and CDR2 SYGVKD. This CDR3 is 11 amino acids long. The CDR3 nucleotides read TGTGCCATAGGACCAGCGGAGGCCCAGTACTTC. This sequence encodes CAIGPAEAQYF.

This chain joins TRBV25-1 and TRBJ2-7; D is unresolved. The last part of the DNA fits TRBJ2-4 better; the J call may be wrong. CDR1 MGHDK and CDR2 SYGVNS come from the germline V gene. The CDR3 spans 11 residues. For the CDR3, the DNA is TGTGCCAGCAAACCTCCGCCCATTCAGTACTTC. Its translation: CASKPPPIQYF.

This rearrangement joins TRBV27 to TRBJ2-7, with D possibly matching TRBD1 (5 bases). The CDR3 spans 18 residues. CDR1 and CDR2 (germline): MNHEY, SMNVEV (reference sequence). Trimming stripped 0 bases from V and 7 bases from J, with 25 bases between. The CDR3 DNA reads as TGTGCCAGCAGTTTATCTTCGGTATCTGGGGCAGGGTCATGGGAGCAGTACTTC. It is translated as CASSLSSVSGAGSWEQYF.

On this clonotype: A read error may produce the germline difference seen at one junction end. The chain couples TRBV7-2 to TRBJ2-3, with D tentatively TRBD2 (5 bases). Per germline, CDR1 SGHTA and CDR2 FQGNSA. The CDR3 extends over 12 amino acids. This CDR3 reads CAGSSTRAPQYF. The CDR3 nucleotides read TGTGCCGGCAGCTCCACGAGGGCGCCGCAGTATTTT.

This clonotype showed up just once. This sequence joins TRBV20-1 and TRBJ2-4, with TRBD2 matching over 7 bases. After removal of 0 bases from V and 3 bases from J, the junction contained 8 bases not matched to a gene. The germline V gene has CDR1 DFQATT and CDR2 SNEGSKA (reference sequence). CDR3 length: 16 amino acids. DNA of the CDR3: TGCAGTGCTAGAGATCCCGGACTAGTAGTCAAAAACATTCAGTACTTC. Translated, it gives CSARDPGLVVKNIQYF.

Here the CDR3 DNA reads TGCAGTGCTAGGTTTCGGGGAGAATACACTGAAGCTTTCTTT. Its protein product is CSARFRGEYTEAFF. The chain has TRBV20-1 and TRBJ1-1, with D unresolved. The germline gives CDR1 DFQATT, CDR2 SNEGSKA (reference sequence). There are 14 residues in the CDR3. Between the trimmed V and J ends, which lost 3 bases and 3 bases, there was a span of 14 bases.

As DNA, the CDR3 is TGTGCCAGCAGCCAAGGGGGACAGGGCGGCTATGGCTACACCTTC. Translating it yields CASSQGGQGGYGYTF. The V call is TRBV7-2, the J call TRBJ1-2, with 9 bases that match TRBD1. Germline V CDR1 and CDR2: SGHTA, FQGNSA. V shed 5 bases, J shed 4 bases, and the junction held 8 bases outside the gene matches. The CDR3 loop spans 15 amino acids.

This clonotype was detected ten times or more. The rearrangement uses TRBV12-3 or TRBV12-4 and TRBJ2-5, with 7 bases fitting TRBD1. The CDR3 has 13 amino acids. Trimming removed 5 bases from V and 5 bases from J; junction bases left unmatched: 5. CDR3 sequence (DNA): TGTGCCAGCAGTATCGACAGGGTCGAGACCCAGTACTTC. Translation: CASSIDRVETQYF.

The rearrangement uses TRBV27 and TRBJ2-5; 7 positions agree with TRBD2. The DNA end is a closer match to TRBJ2-7, so the J assignment may be wrong. Per germline, CDR1 MNHEY and CDR2 SMNVEV (reference sequence). The CDR3 sequence is 19 residues long. The chain's CDR3 is CASSLVGSASGSGTDEQYF. CDR3 sequence (DNA): TGTGCCAGCAGTTTGGTCGGATCGGCTAGCGGAAGTGGAACCGACGAGCAGTACTTC.

The V gene is TRBV27, the J gene TRBJ1-5, with D perhaps TRBD1 (5 bases). Germline assignment: CDR1 MNHEY and CDR2 SMNVEV (reference sequence). V was pared by 8 bases and J by 0 bases, with 14 bases between. The CDR3 runs to 15 residues. For the CDR3, the DNA is TGTGCCAGCTCTCGGGACTCCCTTAGCAATCAGCCCCAGCATTTT. Its translation: CASSRDSLSNQPQHF.

The V call is TRBV20-1, the J call TRBJ2-2; 10 bases match TRBD2. CDR1 is DFQATT, CDR2 SNEGSKA, per germline (reference sequence). The J segment lost 4 bases and the V segment lost 1 base, leaving 3 bases of the junction unmatched. This CDR3 region has 15 residues. The DNA for the CDR3 is TGCAGTGCTAGAGGACTAGCGGGTTTCACCGGGGAGCTGTTTTTT. Translating gives CSARGLAGFTGELFF.